The rows below give T cell receptor beta chains drawn from one sample of a study of cytomegalovirus exposure and HLA in healthy donors. Clones were sequenced by immunoSEQ multiplex PCR, and TCRdb holds only the in-frame ones, with some missing. Altogether about 130,000 clones are present, 60% to 85% being singletons, with the ten largest covering about 1.4%. Sequencing was carried out using PBMCs. The receptors shown here come from a woman aged 35 to 49 in good health and CMV-seronegative. CDR3s include the opening cysteine and the closing phenylalanine or tryptophan. The D gene is left open where the match is weak. A row's size may be missing; if present it is once, few, many or a size class.

size: once; V: TRBV20-1; D: -; J: TRBJ1-2; CDR3: CSALREGYTF; DNA: TGCAGTGCTCTGAGGGAGGGCTACACCTTC
size: -; V: TRBV28; D: TRBD1; J: TRBJ1-2; CDR3: CASSKATGVSQGYGYTF; DNA: TGTGCCAGCAGTAAGGCGACAGGGGTCTCCCAGGGCTATGGCTACACCTTC
size: few; V: TRBV10-3; D: -; J: TRBJ1-1; CDR3: CATTGDQMNTEAFF; DNA: TGTGCCACAACAGGAGATCAGATGAACACTGAAGCTTTCTTT
size: -; V: TRBV7-8; D: -; J: TRBJ1-1; CDR3: CASSSLLLRDTEAFF; DNA: TGTGCCAGCAGCTCCCTATTATTACGGGACACTGAAGCTTTCTTT
size: -; V: TRBV27; D: TRBD2; J: TRBJ2-3; CDR3: CASRRLAGGLKDTQYF; DNA: TGTGCCAGCAGGCGGCTAGCGGGGGGGCTTAAAGATACGCAGTATTTT
size: -; V: TRBV7-6; D: TRBD1; J: TRBJ2-7; CDR3: CASSLSQGARPYEQYF; DNA: TGTGCCAGCAGCTTATCACAGGGGGCGCGCCCCTACGAGCAGTACTTC
size: -; V: TRBV28; D: TRBD1; J: TRBJ2-7; CDR3: CASSPGDRAYEQYF; DNA: TGTGCCAGCAGTCCAGGGGACAGGGCGTACGAGCAGTACTTC
size: -; V: TRBV6-6; D: -; J: TRBJ2-7; CDR3: CASSYSSGAYEQYF; DNA: TGTGCCAGCAGTTACTCGTCAGGCGCCTACGAGCAGTACTTC
size: -; V: TRBV5-4; D: -; J: TRBJ1-1; CDR3: CASSLDLHREAFF; DNA: TGTGCCAGCAGTCTTGACCTCCACAGAGAAGCTTTCTTT
size: -; V: TRBV2; D: TRBD1; J: TRBJ1-2; CDR3: CATDRRGRDYGYTF; DNA: TGTGCCACCGACCGGAGGGGGCGCGACTATGGCTACACCTTC
size: few; V: TRBV11-1; D: TRBD1; J: TRBJ1-1; CDR3: CASSQAGTVNTEAFF; DNA: TGTGCCAGCAGCCAAGCCGGGACAGTGAACACTGAAGCTTTCTTT
size: -; V: TRBV7-4; D: TRBD1; J: TRBJ1-2; CDR3: CASSHRDRGCGYTF; DNA: TGTGCCAGCAGCCACCGGGACAGGGGTTGCGGCTACACCTTC
size: -; V: TRBV28; D: -; J: TRBJ1-2; CDR3: CASSWGLGYTF; DNA: TGTGCCAGCAGCTGGGGGCTTGGCTACACCTTC
size: -; V: TRBV6-1; D: TRBD2; J: TRBJ2-5; CDR3: CASRGLAGQGTQYF; DNA: TGTGCCAGCCGGGGACTAGCGGGGCAAGGGACCCAGTACTTC
size: -; V: TRBV10-1; D: TRBD1; J: TRBJ1-1; CDR3: CASRGQGSTEAFF; DNA: TGCGCCAGCAGAGGACAGGGGTCCACTGAAGCTTTCTTT
size: few; V: TRBV19; D: -; J: TRBJ1-3; CDR3: CASSLAGLISGNTIYF; DNA: TGTGCCAGTAGTCTTGCGGGACTTATCTCTGGAAACACCATATATTTT
size: -; V: TRBV6-5; D: -; J: TRBJ2-7; CDR3: CASGTIRGHEQYF; DNA: TGTGCCAGCGGGACGATCAGGGGACACGAGCAGTACTTC
size: -; V: TRBV5-4; D: -; J: TRBJ1-3; CDR3: CASSFPAGADGNTIYF; DNA: TGTGCCAGCAGCTTCCCGGCGGGCGCGGACGGAAACACCATATATTTT
size: few; V: TRBV5-6; D: TRBD2; J: TRBJ2-3; CDR3: CASSYPTSGGAQYF; DNA: TGTGCCAGCAGCTATCCAACTAGCGGGGGGGCGCAGTATTTT
size: -; V: TRBV6-1; D: -; J: TRBJ1-1; CDR3: CASSELQGTGREAFF; DNA: TGTGCCAGCAGTGAATTACAGGGAACAGGTCGCGAAGCTTTCTTT
size: -; V: TRBV10-2; D: TRBD1; J: TRBJ1-4; CDR3: CASNTGQPNEKLFF; DNA: TGCGCCAGCAATACGGGACAGCCTAATGAAAAACTGTTTTTT
size: few; V: TRBV4-3; D: -; J: TRBJ2-2; CDR3: CASSRETGVNTGELFF; DNA: TGCGCCAGCAGCCGGGAGACAGGCGTGAACACCGGGGAGCTGTTTTTT
size: few; V: TRBV5-6; D: TRBD1; J: TRBJ2-7; CDR3: CASSSGQGNDF; DNA: TGTGCCAGCAGCTCCGGACAGGGTAACGACTTC
size: -; V: TRBV27; D: -; J: TRBJ1-2; CDR3: CASTPRGGDYGYTF; DNA: TGTGCCAGCACCCCGCGGGGAGGAGACTATGGCTACACCTTC
size: -; V: TRBV28; D: -; J: TRBJ1-5; CDR3: CASTNDGVLNQPQHF; DNA: TGTGCCAGCACCAACGACGGGGTCTTAAATCAGCCCCAGCATTTT
size: -; V: TRBV5-1; D: -; J: TRBJ2-5; CDR3: CASSLPAETPLQETQYF; DNA: TGCGCCAGCAGCTTGCCGGCGGAGACCCCATTGCAAGAGACCCAGTACTTC
size: -; V: TRBV6-1; D: TRBD1; J: TRBJ1-1; CDR3: CASRLNRGDEAFF; DNA: TGTGCCAGCAGGCTTAACAGGGGTGATGAAGCTTTCTTT
size: -; V: TRBV5-1; D: TRBD1; J: TRBJ2-7; CDR3: CASSPGTGGNYEQYF; DNA: TGCGCCAGCAGCCCCGGGACAGGGGGCAATTACGAGCAGTACTTC
size: -; V: TRBV6-6; D: TRBD1; J: TRBJ2-3; CDR3: CASSRQGTDTQYF; DNA: TGTGCCAGCAGCCGACAGGGGACAGATACGCAGTATTTT
size: few; V: TRBV6-5; D: -; J: TRBJ2-7; CDR3: CASSRTDSYEQYF; DNA: TGTGCCAGCAGTAGGACAGATTCCTACGAGCAGTACTTC
size: -; V: TRBV18; D: -; J: TRBJ1-1; CDR3: CASSPQDNEAFF; DNA: TGTGCCAGCTCACCACAGGACAATGAAGCTTTCTTT
size: -; V: TRBV5-8; D: TRBD1; J: TRBJ2-6; CDR3: CASSLGKRTGRSGANVLTF; DNA: TGTGCCAGCAGCTTGGGCAAGAGGACAGGAAGGTCTGGGGCCAACGTCCTGACTTTC
size: -; V: TRBV28; D: TRBD1; J: TRBJ2-7; CDR3: CASSFLGQRNSYEQYF; DNA: TGTGCCAGCAGTTTTTTGGGACAGCGCAACTCCTACGAGCAGTACTTC
size: few; V: TRBV5-6; D: TRBD1; J: TRBJ2-7; CDR3: CASSFAGTGSREQYF; DNA: TGTGCCAGCAGCTTTGCCGGGACAGGGTCTAGAGAGCAGTACTTC
size: -; V: TRBV19; D: TRBD1; J: TRBJ1-3; CDR3: CASSTGQAYSGNTIYF; DNA: TGTGCCAGTAGTACCGGACAGGCATACTCTGGAAACACCATATATTTT
size: -; V: TRBV9; D: -; J: TRBJ1-1; CDR3: CASSVAGGWRNTEAFF; DNA: TGTGCCAGCAGCGTAGCGGGGGGCTGGAGGAACACTGAAGCTTTCTTT
size: -; V: TRBV27; D: -; J: TRBJ2-3; CDR3: CASSPRTTSTDTQYF; DNA: TGTGCCAGCAGTCCTAGGACTACTAGCACAGATACGCAGTATTTT
size: -; V: TRBV9; D: -; J: TRBJ1-2; CDR3: CASSVGSGRANYGYTF; DNA: TGTGCCAGCAGCGTAGGTTCAGGCAGGGCTAACTATGGCTACACCTTC
size: -; V: TRBV11-2; D: -; J: TRBJ1-2; CDR3: CASSPITGSSGYTF; DNA: TGTGCCAGCAGCCCCATTACAGGGTCAAGTGGCTACACCTTC
size: once; V: TRBV7-9; D: -; J: TRBJ1-1; CDR3: CASRRTEQYTEAFF; DNA: TGTGCCAGCAGGAGGACAGAGCAGTACACTGAAGCTTTCTTT
size: few; V: TRBV7-3; D: -; J: TRBJ1-2; CDR3: CASSSHPGGNYGYTF; DNA: TGTGCCAGCAGCTCCCACCCGGGGGGGAACTATGGCTACACCTTC
size: few; V: TRBV10-1; D: -; J: TRBJ2-7; CDR3: CASSEWGSDEQYF; DNA: TGCGCCAGCAGTGAGTGGGGTAGCGACGAGCAGTACTTC
size: -; V: TRBV5-4; D: TRBD1; J: TRBJ2-2; CDR3: CASSQMPGQGGTGELFF; DNA: TGTGCCAGCAGCCAAATGCCGGGACAGGGAGGCACCGGGGAGCTGTTTTTT
size: -; V: TRBV10-1; D: TRBD1; J: TRBJ1-2; CDR3: CASTPPRTGDGYGYTF; DNA: TGCGCCAGCACCCCTCCACGGACAGGGGACGGCTATGGCTACACCTTC
size: -; V: TRBV10-1; D: -; J: TRBJ1-6; CDR3: CASSEAGANSPLHF; DNA: TGCGCCAGCAGTGAAGCGGGGGCGAATTCACCCCTCCACTTT
size: -; V: TRBV23-1; D: TRBD1; J: TRBJ1-2; CDR3: CASSQTGGYGYTF; DNA: TGCGCCAGCAGTCAGACAGGGGGCTATGGCTACACCTTC
size: few; V: TRBV5-5; D: -; J: TRBJ1-2; CDR3: CASSLEQANYGYTF; DNA: TGTGCCAGCAGCTTGGAACAGGCTAACTATGGCTACACCTTC
size: -; V: TRBV7-6; D: -; J: TRBJ1-3; CDR3: CASSLEQQGPGNTIYF; DNA: TGTGCCAGCAGCTTAGAACAACAGGGACCTGGAAACACCATATATTTT